This TCR beta chain is from a study of T cell changes during pregnancy in multiple sclerosis. Assay: immunoSEQ multiplex PCR; the TCRdb copy retains only in-frame clones and omits some. Counted here are more than 95,000 clones, roughly 92% occurring once; the ten biggest clones make up about 0.95%. Germline lookup yields CDR1 MNHEY and CDR2 SMNVEV (reference sequence). This CDR3 has 12 residues. J lost 6 bases, V lost 5 bases, and 3 bases had no gene match. The sequence derives from a female donor with multiple sclerosis, enrolled in a pregnancy study. The chain has TRBV27 and TRBJ1-1, with 7 positions matching TRBD1. The source was peripheral blood, collected after pregnancy. The chain's CDR3 is CASSHGTAEAFF. CDR3 nucleotides: TGTGCCAGCAGTCATGGGACAGCTGAAGCTTTCTTT.